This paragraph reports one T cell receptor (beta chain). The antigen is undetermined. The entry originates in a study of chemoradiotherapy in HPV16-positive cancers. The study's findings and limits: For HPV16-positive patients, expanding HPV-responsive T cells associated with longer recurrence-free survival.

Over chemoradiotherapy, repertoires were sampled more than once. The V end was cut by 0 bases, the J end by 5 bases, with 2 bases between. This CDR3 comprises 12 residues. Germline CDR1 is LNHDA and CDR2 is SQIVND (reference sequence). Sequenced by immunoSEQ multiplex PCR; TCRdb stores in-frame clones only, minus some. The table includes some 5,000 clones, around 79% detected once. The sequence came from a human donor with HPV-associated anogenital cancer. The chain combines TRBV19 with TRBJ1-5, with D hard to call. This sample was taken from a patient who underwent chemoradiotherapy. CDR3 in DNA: TGTGCCAGTAGTATAGAGTATCAGCCCCAGCATTTT. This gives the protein CASSIEYQPQHF.